This entry concerns a single T cell receptor (beta chain). In the study's own analysis: Nucleated cell counts were estimated from reference gene primer amplification. Generated by immunoSEQ multiplex PCR, the TCRdb table keeps only in-frame clones and is missing some. V, J and clone size are those of that table, while D and trimming were read from the DNA. The table lists fewer than 85,000 clones, about 88% of them singletons. The sample belongs to a study of blood T cell repertoires in COVID-19. Whole-study context: Specimens from acute and convalescent COVID-19 originated in the United States, Italy and Spain. From T cells, B-cell-depleted T cells, or PBMCs came the material, which was cDNA or gDNA.

CDR1 SGHTS and CDR2 YDEGEE come from the germline V gene. V lost 0 bases, J lost 0 bases, and 7 bases lay in between. The CDR3 length is 15 residues. The sequence came from a human donor in a cohort sampled during active COVID-19. This rearrangement joins TRBV5-8 to TRBJ1-3; D gene unclear. Sequenced: peripheral blood. CDR3 region: CASSLDTFSGNTIYF. CDR3 in DNA: TGTGCCAGCAGCTTGGATACATTCTCTGGAAACACCATATATTTT.